A selection of T cell receptor beta chains follows, all from one sample in a study of cytomegalovirus exposure and HLA in healthy donors. Assay: immunoSEQ multiplex PCR; the TCRdb copy retains only in-frame clones and omits some. This sample has 100,000 to 150,000 clones, with 75% to 90% found just once. Sequencing was done on a sample of PBMCs. These receptors were collected from a woman under 30 in good health and CMV-seronegative. Both conserved end residues are part of each CDR3. D genes are given only for firm matches. The size field is filled for only some rows; it gives once, few, many or a size class.

v_call	d_call	clone_size	j_call	cdr3_nt	cdr3_aa
TRBV19	TRBD1	many	TRBJ1-1	TGTGCCAGTAACACCGGGACAGGGGGCCGGACTGAAGCTTTCTTT	CASNTGTGGRTEAFF
TRBV13	TRBD2	-	TRBJ2-1	TGTGCCAGCAGCTCCTTTTCCTATCCCCTAGCGGACTCCTACAATGAGCAGTTCTTC	CASSSFSYPLADSYNEQFF
TRBV7-9	-	-	TRBJ2-7	TGTGCCAGCAGCCCGGACAGCCCCTTACGGGAGCAGTACTTC	CASSPDSPLREQYF
TRBV6-5	-	-	TRBJ1-6	TGTGCCAGCAGTACAGGGTCAGATAATTCACCCCTCCACTTT	CASSTGSDNSPLHF
TRBV20-1	-	few	TRBJ1-1	TGCAGTGCCGCCGGGAGGGAGGCAGCTTTCTTT	CSAAGREAAFF
TRBV5-4	-	-	TRBJ2-7	TGTGCCAGCAGCTTTGGATTTGGCGGATACGAGCAGTACTTC	CASSFGFGGYEQYF
TRBV27	TRBD2	-	TRBJ2-7	TGTGCCAGCACTATTACGGGGGGGTCCTACGAGCAGTACTTC	CASTITGGSYEQYF
TRBV5-3	-	-	TRBJ1-1	TGTGCCAGAAGCTTGCTGCGCGAGGAGAGTGAAGCTTTCTTT	CARSLLREESEAFF
TRBV5-1	TRBD1	-	TRBJ1-1	TGCGCCAGCAGCGCGGACAGGGAGAACACTGAAGCTTTCTTT	CASSADRENTEAFF
TRBV6-5	-	-	TRBJ2-6	TGTGCCAGCAGTTATCAGGCACCCTCTGGGGCCAACGTCCTGACTTTC	CASSYQAPSGANVLTF
TRBV11-1	-	-	TRBJ1-2	TGTGCCAGCAGCTTTTCAGATGGCTACACCTTC	CASSFSDGYTF
TRBV7-9	-	-	TRBJ2-2	TGTGCCAGCAGCTTGTTTCCGGGGACCGGGGAGCTGTTTTTT	CASSLFPGTGELFF
TRBV27	-	-	TRBJ1-6	TGTGCCAGCAGTTTACGTCGGGCGGGGAATTACGAACCCCTCCACTTT	CASSLRRAGNYEPLHF
TRBV6-5	-	-	TRBJ1-1	TGTGCCAGCAGTTACAGCTTGAACACTGAAGCTTTCTTT	CASSYSLNTEAFF
TRBV28	TRBD1	-	TRBJ2-3	TGTGCCAGCAGTTTAGCCGGGACAGGGGGGGGCACAGATACGCAGTATTTT	CASSLAGTGGGTDTQYF
TRBV9	TRBD1	-	TRBJ1-4	TGTGCCAGCAGGCATGGACAGGGGACTAATGAAAAACTGTTTTTT	CASRHGQGTNEKLFF
TRBV4-2	TRBD1	-	TRBJ2-3	TGTGCCAGCAGCCAAGCCCGGGACAGGGGGCTATATACGCAGTATTTT	CASSQARDRGLYTQYF
TRBV6-9	TRBD1	-	TRBJ1-1	TGTGCCAGGGGGGACAGGGAGAACACTGAAGCTTTCTTT	CARGDRENTEAFF
TRBV4-2	-	-	TRBJ1-1	TGTGCCAGCAGCCATACAGGTTTCCAGAACACTGAAGCTTTCTTT	CASSHTGFQNTEAFF
TRBV4-1	-	-	TRBJ1-2	TGCGCCAGCAGCCATCAATCCCAGGGCAACTATGGCTACACCTTC	CASSHQSQGNYGYTF
TRBV5-1	-	-	TRBJ2-3	TGCGCCAGCAGCCCAGCCCCCCATAGCGCAGATACGCAGTATTTT	CASSPAPHSADTQYF
TRBV2	TRBD1	-	TRBJ2-3	TGTGCCGAGATACGGACAGGGGACACAGATACGCAGTATTTT	CAEIRTGDTDTQYF
TRBV7-8	TRBD1	-	TRBJ1-3	TGTGCCAGCAGCTTACTGGGACAGGACCTGTGGAACACCATATATTTT	CASSLLGQDLWNTIYF
TRBV19	TRBD1	-	TRBJ2-7	TGTGCCAGTAGAGAGGGGGCCGGGGACGAGCAGTACTTC	CASREGAGDEQYF
TRBV7-2	TRBD1	-	TRBJ1-2	TGTGCCAGCAACCTAGACAGGGGGCCCTATGGCTACACCTTC	CASNLDRGPYGYTF
TRBV7-9	TRBD1	-	TRBJ1-4	TGTGCCAGCAGCCATCCACAGGGGCGCGAAAAACTGTTTTTT	CASSHPQGREKLFF
TRBV27	-	-	TRBJ1-1	TGTGCCAGCAGTTTAAGTACAGGGCCTTTGTCAGCTTTCTTT	CASSLSTGPLSAFF
TRBV14	-	once	TRBJ1-3	TGTGCCAGCAAGCGGGGCATATCCGACGGAAACACCATATATTTT	CASKRGISDGNTIYF
TRBV9	-	-	TRBJ1-2	TGTGCCAGCAGCCCCGGGGGGGCCCTTCAGGGTTACGGCTACACCTTC	CASSPGGALQGYGYTF
TRBV5-6	TRBD2	-	TRBJ2-3	TGTGCCAGCAGCTTGGGGAGCGGGGGGGCGACAGATACGCAGTATTTT	CASSLGSGGATDTQYF
TRBV18	TRBD1	-	TRBJ2-7	TGTGCCAGCTCACCTACGGGACAGGACTACGAGCAGTACTTC	CASSPTGQDYEQYF
TRBV10-3	TRBD1	-	TRBJ2-3	TGTGCCATCAGTCCGACAGGGGGCGTCGCAGATACGCAGTATTTT	CAISPTGGVADTQYF
TRBV6-1	TRBD1	-	TRBJ2-7	TGTGCCAGCAGCGGACAGGGGTGGTACGAGCAGTACTTC	CASSGQGWYEQYF
TRBV2	-	once	TRBJ2-7	TGTGCCAGCAGCCACGAGCCCCTTTTGAGGGAGCAGTACTTC	CASSHEPLLREQYF
TRBV7-2	-	-	TRBJ1-1	TGTGCCAGCAGCTTATGGAGTGAAGCTTTCTTT	CASSLWSEAFF
TRBV4-2	TRBD2	once	TRBJ2-3	TGTGCCAGCAGCTCCCGGACTAGCGGGGCGAGCACAGATACGCAGTATTTT	CASSSRTSGASTDTQYF
TRBV11-3	-	few	TRBJ1-5	TGTGCCAGCAGCGTCATTGACTGTCAGCCCCAGCATTTT	CASSVIDCQPQHF
TRBV27	TRBD1	-	TRBJ1-1	TGTGCCACTAAACCGGGACAGGGGAACACTGAAGCTTTCTTT	CATKPGQGNTEAFF
TRBV7-9	-	-	TRBJ2-1	TGTGCCAGCAGACGGGGTGATGAGCAGTTCTTC	CASRRGDEQFF
TRBV5-1	TRBD1	-	TRBJ2-1	TGCGCCAGCAGCTTAGCCCACGCTAGACAGGGGAATGAGCAGTTCTTC	CASSLAHARQGNEQFF
TRBV6-5	-	-	TRBJ2-2	TGTGCCAGCAGTTACTCGGGCCGCACCGGGGAGCTGTTTTTT	CASSYSGRTGELFF
TRBV6-6	-	-	TRBJ1-5	TGTGCCAGCAGTTACTCTAGCAGGGTTCAGCCCCAGCATTTT	CASSYSSRVQPQHF
TRBV19	TRBD2	-	TRBJ2-5	TGTGCCAGTAGTACCCTGACTAGCGGACAAGAGACCCAGTACTTC	CASSTLTSGQETQYF
TRBV7-2	-	-	TRBJ1-4	TGTGCCAGCAGCACGAACGCCCCAACTAATAATGAAAAACTGTTTTTT	CASSTNAPTNNEKLFF
TRBV10-2	TRBD1	-	TRBJ2-1	TGCGCCAGCAGGACCCGGGACAGGGACTACAATGAGCAGTTCTTC	CASRTRDRDYNEQFF
TRBV5-1	-	-	TRBJ1-3	TGCGCCAGCAGCTTGGGCCCAGGGGCCGCGACCAACACCATATATTTT	CASSLGPGAATNTIYF
TRBV6-5	-	-	TRBJ1-1	TGTGCCAGCAGCCACGGACTGACGGCCTCCACGGCTTTCTTT	CASSHGLTASTAFF